This T cell receptor beta chain was recorded in a study of blood T cell repertoires in COVID-19. Overall study context: COVID-19 samples from acute and convalescent phases originated in the United States, Italy and Spain. Sample material is recorded as cDNA or gDNA derived from T cells, B-cell-depleted T cells, or PBMCs.

In the authors' workflow: Amplification of reference gene primers provided the estimated nucleated cell counts. Generated by immunoSEQ multiplex PCR, the TCRdb table keeps only in-frame clones and is missing some. D and trimming come from the DNA, and the V and J calls and clone size come from that table. The sample lists around 170,000 clones, more than 70% occurring once. From germline, CDR1 is SEHNR and CDR2 FQNEAQ (reference sequence). Trimming shortened V by 5 bases and J by 7 bases, and 11 bases separated the two germline ends. The CDR3 is made up of 13 amino acids. Material for sequencing was peripheral blood. The chain has TRBV7-9 and TRBJ1-4; no reliable D call. This sequence was found in a woman aged 25-40 years with acute or convalescent COVID-19. The CDR3 nucleotides read TGTGCCAGCAGCGCCCCGCCGGGTGAAAAACTGTTTTTT. It yields the protein CASSAPPGEKLFF.